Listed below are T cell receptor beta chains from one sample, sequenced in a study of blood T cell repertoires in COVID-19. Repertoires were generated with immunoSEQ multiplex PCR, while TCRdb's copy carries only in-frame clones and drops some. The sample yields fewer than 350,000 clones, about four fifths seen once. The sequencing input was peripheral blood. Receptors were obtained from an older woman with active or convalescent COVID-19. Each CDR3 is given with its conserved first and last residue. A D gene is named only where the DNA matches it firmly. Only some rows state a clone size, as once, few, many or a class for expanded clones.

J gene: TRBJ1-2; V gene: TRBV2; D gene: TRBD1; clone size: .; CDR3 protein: CASKGTGGAWGYTF; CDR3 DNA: TGTGCCAGCAAAGGGACAGGGGGAGCCTGGGGCTACACCTTC
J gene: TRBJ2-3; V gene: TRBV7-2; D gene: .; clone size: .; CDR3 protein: CASSPRGSTDTQYF; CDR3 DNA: TGTGCCAGCAGCCCTAGGGGTTCCACAGATACGCAGTATTTT
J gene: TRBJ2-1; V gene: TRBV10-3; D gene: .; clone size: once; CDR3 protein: CAISESGSSGSGSYNEQFF; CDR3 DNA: TGTGCCATCAGTGAGTCGGGATCCAGCGGGTCTGGCTCCTACAATGAGCAGTTCTTC
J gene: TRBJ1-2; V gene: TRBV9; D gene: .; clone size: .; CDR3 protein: CASSASGGTDYGYTF; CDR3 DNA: TGTGCCAGCAGCGCCTCAGGCGGGACGGACTATGGCTACACCTTC
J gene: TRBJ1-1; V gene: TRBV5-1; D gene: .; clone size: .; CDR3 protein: CASSLAGRGVNTEAFF; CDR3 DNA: TGCGCCAGCAGCTTGGCGGGGAGGGGTGTGAACACTGAAGCTTTCTTT
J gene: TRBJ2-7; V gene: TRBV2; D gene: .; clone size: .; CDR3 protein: CASSVGVSEQYF; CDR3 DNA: TGTGCCAGCAGTGTTGGAGTTAGCGAGCAGTACTTC
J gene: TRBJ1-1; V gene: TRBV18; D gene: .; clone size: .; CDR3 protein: CASSPLDSRTEAFF; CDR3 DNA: TGTGCCAGCTCACCATTAGATTCCAGGACTGAAGCTTTCTTT
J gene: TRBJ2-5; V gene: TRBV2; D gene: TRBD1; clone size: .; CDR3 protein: CASSTQGRETQYF; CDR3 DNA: TGTGCCAGCAGTACACAGGGGAGAGAGACCCAGTACTTC
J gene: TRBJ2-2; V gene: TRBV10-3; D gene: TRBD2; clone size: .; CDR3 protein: CAISQRGSPTGELFF; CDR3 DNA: TGTGCCATCAGTCAGCGGGGGTCCCCCACCGGGGAGCTGTTTTTT
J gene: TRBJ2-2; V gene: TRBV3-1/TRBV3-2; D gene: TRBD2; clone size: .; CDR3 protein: CASSQESLPGGADTGELFF; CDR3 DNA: TGTGCCAGCAGCCAAGAATCGCTCCCCGGGGGGGCCGACACCGGGGAGCTGTTTTTT
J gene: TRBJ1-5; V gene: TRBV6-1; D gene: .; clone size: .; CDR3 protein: CASSAQAPGGNQPQHF; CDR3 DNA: TGTGCCAGCAGTGCCCAGGCCCCGGGGGGCAATCAGCCCCAGCATTTT
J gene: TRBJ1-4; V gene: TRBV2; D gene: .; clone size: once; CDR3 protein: CASSERGYVEKLFF; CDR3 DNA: TGTGCCAGCAGTGAGCGGGGGTATGTGGAAAAACTGTTTTTT
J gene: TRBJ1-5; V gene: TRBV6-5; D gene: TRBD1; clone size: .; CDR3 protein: CASSRQGFDQPQHF; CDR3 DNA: TGTGCCAGCAGCCGACAGGGGTTCGATCAGCCCCAGCATTTT
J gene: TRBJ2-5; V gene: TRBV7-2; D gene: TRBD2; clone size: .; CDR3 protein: CASSLIAGDQETQYF; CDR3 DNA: TGTGCCAGCAGCTTGATAGCGGGGGACCAAGAGACCCAGTACTTC
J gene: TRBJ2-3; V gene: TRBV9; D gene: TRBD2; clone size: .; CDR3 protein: CASSVGTSGGVEYF; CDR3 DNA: TGTGCCAGCAGCGTAGGGACTAGCGGGGGGGTGGAGTATTTT
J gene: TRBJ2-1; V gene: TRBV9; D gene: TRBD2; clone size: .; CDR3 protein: CASSLRTSGGANSYNEQFF; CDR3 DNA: TGTGCCAGCAGCCTCCGGACTAGCGGGGGGGCCAACTCCTACAATGAGCAGTTCTTC
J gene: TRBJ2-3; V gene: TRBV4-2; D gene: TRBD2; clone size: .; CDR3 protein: CASSQDVSGGPMADTQYF; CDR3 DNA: TGTGCCAGCAGCCAAGACGTTAGCGGGGGGCCTATGGCAGATACGCAGTATTTT
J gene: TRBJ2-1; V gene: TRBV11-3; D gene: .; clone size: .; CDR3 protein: CASSSRESSYNEQFF; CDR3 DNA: TGTGCCAGCAGCTCCCGGGAAAGCTCCTACAATGAGCAGTTCTTC
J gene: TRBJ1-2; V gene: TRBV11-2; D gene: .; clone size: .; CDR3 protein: CASSLDQVYGYTF; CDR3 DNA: TGTGCCAGCAGCTTAGATCAGGTCTATGGCTACACCTTC
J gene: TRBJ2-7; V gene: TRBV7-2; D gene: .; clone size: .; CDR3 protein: CASSLTSRGYEQYF; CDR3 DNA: TGTGCCAGCAGCTTAACGTCCAGGGGCTACGAGCAGTACTTC
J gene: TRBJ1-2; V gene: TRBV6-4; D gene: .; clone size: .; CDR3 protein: CASLPETGKDGYTF; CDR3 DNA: TGTGCCAGTCTTCCTGAGACCGGGAAAGATGGCTACACCTTC
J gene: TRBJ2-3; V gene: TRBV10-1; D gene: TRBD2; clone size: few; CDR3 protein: CASSGRASGGIRDTQYF; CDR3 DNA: TGCGCCAGCAGTGGTCGGGCTAGCGGGGGAATTCGAGATACGCAGTATTTT
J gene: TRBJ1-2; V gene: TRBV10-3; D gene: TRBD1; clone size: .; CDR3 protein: CAITPTDRAGGYTF; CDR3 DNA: TGTGCCATCACCCCGACGGACAGGGCTGGTGGCTACACCTTC
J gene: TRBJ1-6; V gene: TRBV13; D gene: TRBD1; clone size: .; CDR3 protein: CASSMGQTYNSPLHF; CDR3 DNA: TGTGCCAGCAGTATGGGACAGACATATAATTCACCCCTCCACTTT
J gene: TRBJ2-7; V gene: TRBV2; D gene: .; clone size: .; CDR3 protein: CASVLPQDYEQYF; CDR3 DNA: TGTGCCAGCGTTTTGCCTCAGGACTACGAGCAGTACTTC
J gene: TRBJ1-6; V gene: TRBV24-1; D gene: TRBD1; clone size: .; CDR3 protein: CATSDLCGTEYSPLHF; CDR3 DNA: TGTGCCACCAGTGATTTATGCGGGACAGAATATTCACCCCTCCACTTT
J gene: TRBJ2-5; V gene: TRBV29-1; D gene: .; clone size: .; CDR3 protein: CSVETVAGETQYF; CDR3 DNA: TGCAGCGTAGAGACAGTTGCAGGGGAGACCCAGTACTTC
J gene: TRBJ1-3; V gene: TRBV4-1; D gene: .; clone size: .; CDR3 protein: CASSQDEELSGNTIYF; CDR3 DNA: TGCGCCAGCAGCCAAGACGAAGAACTCTCTGGAAACACCATATATTTT
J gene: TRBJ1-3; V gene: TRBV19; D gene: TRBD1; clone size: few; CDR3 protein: CASSITGDPGNTIYF; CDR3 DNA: TGTGCCAGTAGTATCACAGGGGACCCTGGAAACACCATATATTTT
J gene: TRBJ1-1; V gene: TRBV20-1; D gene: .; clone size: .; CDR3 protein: CSASHPNTEAFF; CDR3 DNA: TGCAGTGCTAGTCATCCGAACACTGAAGCTTTCTTT
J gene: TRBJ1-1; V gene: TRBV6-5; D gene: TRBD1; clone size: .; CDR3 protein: CASRRDRNTEAFF; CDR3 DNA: TGTGCCAGCAGGCGGGACAGGAACACTGAAGCTTTCTTT
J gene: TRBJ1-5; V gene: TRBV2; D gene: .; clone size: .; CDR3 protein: CATLGQLNQPQHF; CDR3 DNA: TGTGCCACCCTCGGACAGCTTAATCAGCCCCAGCATTTT
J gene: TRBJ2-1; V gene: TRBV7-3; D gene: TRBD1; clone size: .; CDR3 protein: CASQGADEQFF; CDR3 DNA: TGTGCCAGCCAGGGGGCCGATGAGCAGTTCTTC
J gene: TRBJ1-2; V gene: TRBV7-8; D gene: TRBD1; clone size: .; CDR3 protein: CASSLESQGQGDGYTF; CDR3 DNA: TGTGCCAGCAGCTTAGAATCCCAAGGACAGGGGGATGGCTACACCTTC
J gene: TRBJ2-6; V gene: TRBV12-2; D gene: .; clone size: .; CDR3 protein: CASTHTGTGYSGANVLTF; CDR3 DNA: TGTGCAAGCACGCATACGGGGACAGGTTACTCTGGGGCCAACGTCCTGACTTTC
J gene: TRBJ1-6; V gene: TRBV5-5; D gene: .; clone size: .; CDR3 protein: CASSGGAGGDNSPLHF; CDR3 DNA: TGTGCCAGCAGCGGCGGTGCGGGGGGAGACAATTCACCCCTCCACTTT
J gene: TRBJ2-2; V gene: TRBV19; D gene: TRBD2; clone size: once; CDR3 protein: CASLSGRGGWTGELFF; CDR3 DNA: TGTGCCAGTTTAAGCGGGCGGGGGGGTTGGACCGGGGAGCTGTTTTTT
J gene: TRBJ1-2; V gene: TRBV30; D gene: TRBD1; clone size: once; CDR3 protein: CAWRLGQGGIGYGYTF; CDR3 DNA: TGTGCCTGGAGGCTCGGACAGGGGGGGATCGGCTATGGCTACACCTTC